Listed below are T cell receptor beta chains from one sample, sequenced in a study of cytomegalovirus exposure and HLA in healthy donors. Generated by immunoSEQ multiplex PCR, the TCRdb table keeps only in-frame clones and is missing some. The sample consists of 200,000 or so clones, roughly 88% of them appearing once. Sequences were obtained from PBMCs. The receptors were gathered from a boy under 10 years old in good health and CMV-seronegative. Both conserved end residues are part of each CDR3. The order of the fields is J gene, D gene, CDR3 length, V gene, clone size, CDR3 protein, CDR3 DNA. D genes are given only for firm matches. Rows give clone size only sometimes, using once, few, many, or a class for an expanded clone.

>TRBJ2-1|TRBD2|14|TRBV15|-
CATSLGLAGDEQFF
TGTGCCACCAGCTTGGGACTAGCGGGGGATGAGCAGTTCTTC
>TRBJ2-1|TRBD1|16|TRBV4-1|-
CASSPMGQDTYNEQFF
TGCGCCAGCAGCCCTATGGGACAGGACACCTACAATGAGCAGTTCTTC
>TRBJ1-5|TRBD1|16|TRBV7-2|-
CASSSNPTGAGQPQHF
TGTGCCAGCAGCTCCAACCCGACAGGGGCCGGTCAGCCCCAGCATTTT
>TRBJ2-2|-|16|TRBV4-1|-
CASSQAGGRTGGELFF
TGCGCCAGCAGCCAAGCCGGGGGGCGCACTGGCGGGGAGCTGTTTTTT
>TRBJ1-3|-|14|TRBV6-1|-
CASSEGTPGNTIYF
TGTGCCAGCAGTGAAGGGACACCAGGAAACACCATATATTTT
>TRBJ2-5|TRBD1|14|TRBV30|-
CAWSGDRGEETQYF
TGTGCCTGGAGTGGAGACAGGGGGGAGGAGACCCAGTACTTC
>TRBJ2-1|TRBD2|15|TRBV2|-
CAEDRGTSAYNEQFF
TGTGCCGAAGATAGGGGGACTAGCGCCTACAATGAGCAGTTCTTC
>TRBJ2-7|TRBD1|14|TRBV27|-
CASSYGTGNYEQYF
TGTGCCAGCAGCTATGGGACAGGGAACTACGAGCAGTACTTC
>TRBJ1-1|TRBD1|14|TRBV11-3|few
CASSPKGQGTEAFF
TGTGCCAGCAGCCCAAAGGGACAGGGTACTGAAGCTTTCTTT
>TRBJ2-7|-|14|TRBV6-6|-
CASSYGQGGDEQYF
TGTGCCAGCAGTTACGGGCAGGGGGGTGACGAGCAGTACTTC
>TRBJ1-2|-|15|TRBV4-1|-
CASSQTNGVGYGYTF
TGCGCCAGCAGCCAAACGAACGGGGTCGGGTATGGCTACACCTTC
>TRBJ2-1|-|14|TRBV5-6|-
CASSLDRELVEQFF
TGTGCCAGCAGCTTGGATCGGGAGTTGGTTGAGCAGTTCTTC
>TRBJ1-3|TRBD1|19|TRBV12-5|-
CASGYSRDRGIFTGNTIYF
TGTGCTAGTGGGTATTCCCGGGACAGGGGGATCTTTACTGGAAACACCATATATTTT
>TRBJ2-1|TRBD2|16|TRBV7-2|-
CASSPGLAGGRNEQFF
TGTGCCAGCAGCCCTGGCCTAGCGGGAGGAAGGAATGAGCAGTTCTTC
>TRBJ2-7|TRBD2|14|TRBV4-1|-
CASSSGTSGYEQYF
TGCGCCAGCAGCTCCGGGACTAGCGGGTACGAGCAATACTTC
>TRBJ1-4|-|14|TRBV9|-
CASSVGARNEKLFF
TGTGCCAGCAGCGTAGGAGCCCGTAATGAAAAACTGTTTTTT
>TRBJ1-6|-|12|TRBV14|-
CASSQQNSPLHF
TGTGCCAGCAGCCAGCAGAATTCACCCCTCCACTTT
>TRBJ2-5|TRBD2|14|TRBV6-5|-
CASRSTGTRETQYF
TGTGCCAGCAGATCTACAGGGACTAGAGAGACCCAGTACTTC
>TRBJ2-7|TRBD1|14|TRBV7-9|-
CASSGGTGKYEQYF
TGTGCCAGCAGCGGCGGGACAGGGAAGTACGAGCAGTACTTC
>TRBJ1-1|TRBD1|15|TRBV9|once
CASSVDGQGRPGAFF
TGTGCCAGCAGCGTAGATGGACAGGGCCGCCCCGGCGCTTTCTTT
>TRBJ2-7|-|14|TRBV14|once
CASSQVWGEGEQYF
TGTGCCAGCAGCCAAGTGTGGGGGGAAGGGGAGCAGTACTTC
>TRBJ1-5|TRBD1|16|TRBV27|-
CASSLGTGALGQPQHF
TGTGCCAGCAGTTTGGGGACAGGGGCTTTGGGTCAGCCCCAGCATTTT
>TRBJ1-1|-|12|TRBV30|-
CAGTSGRAEAFF
TGTGCCGGGACCAGCGGGCGGGCTGAAGCTTTCTTT
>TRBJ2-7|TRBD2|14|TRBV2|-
CASSVKREGYEQYF
TGTGCCAGCAGTGTAAAGCGGGAGGGGTACGAGCAGTACTTC